This record covers a single T cell receptor (beta chain). The entry originates in a study of T cells expressing NK-cell markers. TCRdb re-called the 5' RACE reads; one entry per CDR3 protein, DNA not given. This table holds about 110,000 distinct CDR3 sequences. Germline-derived CDR1 and CDR2 are MGHRA and YSYEKL. The CDR3 length is 15 residues. The J gene is TRBJ2-1, the V gene TRBV4-1; the TCRdb call, TRBD2, lacks DNA for checking. This clonotype was sampled from a woman between 18 and 69 years old in good health. Material: blood T cells: a sorted CD56 or NKG2C T cell subset, CD4+ or CD8+ T cells, or bulk PBMC T cells (not recorded which). This CDR3 is CASKQGTSGNNEQFF.